Sequencing of this TCR beta chain was carried out in a study of shared clonotypes between healthy human individuals. About the study: Per-donor plates numbered three CD4 naive, three CD4 memory, two CD8 naive and one CD8 memory.

This clone appeared a few times. Assay used: immunoSEQ multiplex PCR; TCRdb lists only in-frame clones, some missing. This table holds approximately 980,000 clones, 60% to 85% found once. The specimen was memory CD4+ T cells sorted from blood. Described subset: CD45RA-negative fraction. This TCR derives from a man between 18 and 35 years old in good health.

CDR3 protein: CASSYSTGVRTEAFF. In DNA form, the CDR3 reads TGTGCCAGCAGTTACTCGACAGGGGTGAGGACTGAAGCTTTCTTT. This chain connects TRBV6-5 to TRBJ1-1; the match to TRBD1 covers 8 bases. The germline V gene has CDR1 MNHEY and CDR2 SVGAGI. This CDR3 has 15 residues. The J segment lost 5 bases and the V segment lost 0 bases, leaving 5 bases of the junction unmatched.